This TCR beta chain was identified during a study of T cell repertoires in cytomegalovirus infection. A note on this clonotype: As yet, its antigen is unknown.

One entry per CDR3 protein results from TCRdb running MiXCR on the reads. The table lists hundreds of thousands of distinct CDR3 sequences, around 30% of them singletons. This CDR3 has 11 amino acids. CDR1 and CDR2 (germline): SGHNT, YYREEE (reference sequence). The germline V and J ends were trimmed by 7 bases and 6 bases, with 9 bases remaining between them. This sequence joins TRBV5-4 and TRBJ2-3; no reliable D call. The source of this sequence is a human donor in good health (CMV status not recorded). Some clones in this sample may be carry-over from other donors' samples. The sample in question was cultured PBMCs, obtained from culture after CMV antigen stimulation. The CDR3 nucleotides are TGTGCCAGCGATTTAGGGGATACGCAGTATTTT. Translating gives CASDLGDTQYF.